Listed below are T cell receptor beta chains from one sample, sequenced in a study of T cells in tuberculosis. Repertoires were generated with immunoSEQ multiplex PCR, while TCRdb's copy carries only in-frame clones and drops some. The profile covers around 38,000 clones, with 95% appearing a single time and about 3.7% taken by the ten largest. Sequencing used PBMCs. These receptors originate from a donor aged 10 to 29 with latent tuberculosis or without tuberculosis infection. Both conserved end residues are part of each CDR3. The D gene is left open where the match is weak. Size values are once, few and many counts, or a class for expanded clones, and some rows have none.

v_call,cdr3_length,j_call,d_call,clone_size,cdr3_aa,cdr3_nt
TRBV28,11,TRBJ2-1,TRBD2,once,CASTAGTSWFF,TGTGCCAGCACAGCCGGGACTAGTTGGTTCTTC
TRBV11-3,15,TRBJ2-2,TRBD1,-,CASSPGQGNTGELFF,TGTGCCAGCAGCCCCGGACAGGGAAACACCGGGGAGCTGTTTTTT
TRBV4-3,16,TRBJ1-2,-,-,CASSQGDDSYYYGYTF,TGCGCCAGCAGCCAAGGCGACGACAGCTACTACTATGGCTACACCTTC
TRBV10-3,15,TRBJ2-3,-,-,CAISEAGVGTDTQYF,TGTGCCATCAGTGAGGCGGGTGTTGGGACAGATACGCAGTATTTT
TRBV28,13,TRBJ1-1,-,-,CASSSHQNTEAFF,TGTGCCAGCAGTTCACACCAGAACACTGAAGCTTTCTTT
TRBV6-1,14,TRBJ2-3,TRBD1,-,CAIFTGAPTDTQYF,TGTGCCATATTCACAGGGGCCCCCACAGATACGCAGTATTTT
TRBV5-5,12,TRBJ1-4,-,-,CASSPEDEKLFF,TGTGCCAGCAGCCCCGAGGATGAAAAACTGTTTTTT
TRBV15,13,TRBJ2-2,-,once,CATSSDRSGELFF,TGTGCCACCAGCTCGGACAGATCCGGGGAGCTGTTTTTT
TRBV19,14,TRBJ1-1,-,once,CASSVSGGSTEAFF,TGTGCCAGTAGCGTCTCGGGGGGGAGCACTGAAGCTTTCTTT
TRBV6-4,15,TRBJ1-6,TRBD1,medium-sized,CASSDGTGGNSPLHF,TGTGCCAGCAGTGACGGGACAGGGGGCAATTCACCCCTCCACTTT
TRBV28,16,TRBJ1-1,-,-,CASSFLKGGPNTEAFF,TGTGCCAGCAGTTTTCTTAAAGGAGGCCCCAACACTGAAGCTTTCTTT
TRBV5-6,15,TRBJ2-2,TRBD2,-,CASSSTGGYTGELFF,TGTGCCAGCAGCTCGACGGGGGGTTACACCGGGGAGCTGTTTTTT
TRBV7-3,16,TRBJ2-1,-,-,CASSGYSFYSYNEQFF,TGTGCCAGCAGCGGGTACAGTTTTTACTCCTACAATGAGCAGTTCTTC
TRBV14,19,TRBJ1-2,TRBD1,-,CASSQKTTSTGARFGGYTF,TGTGCCAGCAGCCAAAAAACGACTTCGACAGGGGCAAGATTTGGTGGCTACACCTTC
TRBV12-5,13,TRBJ2-7,TRBD1,once,CASGLAQGPEQYF,TGTGCTAGTGGTTTGGCACAGGGGCCCGAGCAGTACTTC
TRBV5-1,15,TRBJ2-5,-,-,CASSLSGDHQETQYF,TGCGCCAGCAGCTTGTCCGGGGATCACCAAGAGACCCAGTACTTC
TRBV15,16,TRBJ2-5,TRBD1,-,CATSPPGTGTGETQYF,TGTGCCACCAGCCCTCCCGGGACAGGGACTGGAGAGACCCAGTACTTC
TRBV7-2,16,TRBJ2-1,TRBD2,-,CASSSPGGASYNEQFF,TGTGCCAGCAGCTCCCCCGGGGGGGCGAGTTACAATGAGCAGTTCTTC
TRBV27,17,TRBJ2-3,TRBD1,-,CASSLSSGQVGTDTQYF,TGTGCCAGCAGTTTATCGAGCGGACAGGTTGGCACAGATACGCAGTATTTT
TRBV28,15,TRBJ2-7,TRBD1,-,CASSGSGTGEDEQYF,TGTGCCAGCAGTGGTTCCGGGACAGGAGAGGACGAGCAGTACTTC
TRBV7-4,14,TRBJ1-1,-,-,CASSTAEKRTEAFF,TGTGCCAGCAGCACAGCAGAAAAAAGGACTGAAGCTTTCTTT
TRBV7-6,14,TRBJ1-3,TRBD1,-,CASSQDRGGNTIYF,TGTGCCAGCAGCCAGGACAGGGGCGGAAACACCATATATTTT
TRBV29-1,14,TRBJ1-1,-,-,CSVDPGHKNTEAFF,TGCAGCGTTGACCCGGGACACAAGAACACTGAAGCTTTCTTT
TRBV28,15,TRBJ1-5,TRBD1,-,CASSGDRGQDQPQHF,TGTGCCAGCAGTGGGGACAGGGGGCAAGATCAGCCCCAGCATTTT
TRBV7-2,15,TRBJ2-1,-,once,CASSLVGLASNEQFF,TGTGCCAGCAGCTTAGTTGGGCTAGCGTCAAATGAGCAGTTCTTC
TRBV11-2,13,TRBJ1-1,-,-,CASTNQGTVVAFF,TGTGCCAGCACCAATCAGGGAACAGTGGTGGCTTTCTTT
TRBV6-6,15,TRBJ1-5,-,-,CASIQGRDSNQPQHF,TGTGCCAGCATCCAGGGGAGGGATAGCAATCAGCCCCAGCATTTT
TRBV4-3,15,TRBJ1-1,-,-,CASSQKPNHNTEAFF,TGCGCCAGCAGCCAAAAGCCCAATCATAACACTGAAGCTTTCTTT
TRBV29-1,12,TRBJ1-1,TRBD1,-,CSSWDSLFGAFF,TGCAGTTCCTGGGACAGCCTTTTTGGAGCTTTCTTT
TRBV7-9,14,TRBJ1-1,-,-,CASSLVPTNTEAFF,TGTGCCAGCAGCTTAGTACCAACAAACACTGAAGCTTTCTTT
TRBV19,13,TRBJ2-7,-,-,CASSTGYWYEQYF,TGTGCCAGTAGTACAGGTTACTGGTACGAGCAGTACTTC
TRBV7-8,15,TRBJ1-2,-,-,CASSLREGTNYGYTF,TGTGCCAGCAGCCTACGGGAGGGGACTAACTATGGCTACACCTTC
TRBV19,15,TRBJ2-1,TRBD2,-,CASTSGPSSYNEQFF,TGTGCCAGCACTAGCGGACCAAGCTCCTACAATGAGCAGTTCTTC
TRBV19,14,TRBJ1-1,-,-,CASSIVGMNTEAFF,TGTGCCAGTAGTATAGTCGGGATGAACACTGAAGCTTTCTTT
TRBV6-1,15,TRBJ2-2,TRBD1,-,CASRGQGIGTGELFF,TGTGCCAGCAGGGGACAGGGGATTGGCACCGGGGAGCTGTTTTTT
TRBV29-1,15,TRBJ2-2,TRBD1,-,CSVAGTGSLGGELFF,TGCAGCGTGGCCGGGACAGGCTCCCTGGGCGGGGAGCTGTTTTTT
TRBV25-1,14,TRBJ2-3,-,few,CASSVPGLRDTQYF,TGTGCCAGCAGTGTACCAGGACTTAGAGATACGCAGTATTTT
TRBV19,15,TRBJ2-7,TRBD1,-,CASRRRTGPSYEQYF,TGTGCCAGTAGAAGGCGGACAGGACCCTCCTACGAGCAGTACTTC
TRBV6-5,16,TRBJ2-7,-,-,CASSYRGADRSYEQYF,TGTGCCAGCAGTTATCGCGGGGCCGATAGATCCTACGAGCAGTACTTC
TRBV2,14,TRBJ2-5,-,-,CASMVEGMVETQYF,TGTGCCAGCATGGTGGAGGGGATGGTCGAGACCCAGTACTTC